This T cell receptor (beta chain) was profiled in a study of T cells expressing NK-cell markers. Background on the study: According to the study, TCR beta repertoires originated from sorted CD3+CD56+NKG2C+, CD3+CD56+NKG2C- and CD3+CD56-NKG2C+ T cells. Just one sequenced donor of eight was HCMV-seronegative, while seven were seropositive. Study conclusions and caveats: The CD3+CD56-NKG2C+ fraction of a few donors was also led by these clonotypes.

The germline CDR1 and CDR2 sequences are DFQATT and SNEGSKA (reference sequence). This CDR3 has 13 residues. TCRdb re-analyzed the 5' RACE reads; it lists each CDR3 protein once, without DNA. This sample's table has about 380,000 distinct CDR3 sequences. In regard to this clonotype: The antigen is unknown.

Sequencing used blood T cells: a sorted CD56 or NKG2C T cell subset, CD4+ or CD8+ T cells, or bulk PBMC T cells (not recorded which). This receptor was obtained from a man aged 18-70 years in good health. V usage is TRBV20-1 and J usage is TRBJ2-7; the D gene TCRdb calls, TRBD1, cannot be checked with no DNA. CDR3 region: CSARDRVNAEQYF.